Below, 4 T cell receptor beta chains from the same sample are listed, as sequenced in a study of molecular identifiers for immune sequencing clone quantification (dated by TCRdb to the late 2010s). The library was obtained by PCR. Sequencer: NextSeq 500. The raw public reads went through TCRdb reprocessing: fastp at Q25, MiXCR clone calling, in-frame beta chains kept. Each CDR3 protein appears once, grouped with its most common genes and DNA. The sample records about 500,000 distinct CDR3 sequences, around 25% of which are singletons. The ten largest clones represent around 0.76% of the sample. Sequences were obtained from naive CD8+ T cells from blood, with Jurkat cell RNA spiked in. Reading the label with the study, this specimen's cell subset or site is: FACS-sorted CD8+CD4-CCR7+CD45RA+ naive T cells. The receptors were sampled from a human donor in good health. Some libraries in this study had Jurkat cell RNA spiked in.

The gene calls are TRBV5-1 and TRBJ2-5; 14 nucleotides agree with TRBD2. This CDR3 has 18 amino acids. J gave up 0 bases and V 4 bases, and 8 bases lay outside the gene matches. Germline CDR1 is SGHRS and CDR2 is YFSETQ. The CDR3 loop reads CASSLEWTSGRYQETQYF. In DNA, the CDR3 is TGCGCCAGCAGCCTGGAATGGACTAGCGGGAGGTACCAAGAGACCCAGTACTTC.

This clonotype appeared many times. The chain uses TRBV12-3 or TRBV12-4 and TRBJ2-2, with 8 bases identical to TRBD1. Germline trimming cut 8 bases from V and 2 bases from J; bases unmatched to any gene: 4. This CDR3 is 14 amino acids long. The CDR3 here is CASQGATNTGELFF. DNA of the CDR3: TGTGCCAGCCAGGGGGCTACCAACACCGGGGAGCTGTTTTTT.

This clonotype was observed a few times. The chain is built from TRBV20-1 and TRBJ2-5; TRBD1 might be the D (6 bases). The germline gives CDR1 DFQATT, CDR2 SNEGSKA (reference sequence). Deletions cut 3 bases from V and 1 base from J, with 12 bases between. The CDR3 has 14 residues. The CDR3 spells CSASGQTIQETQYF. The CDR3 DNA is TGCAGTGCTAGCGGACAGACTATCCAAGAGACCCAGTACTTC.

This clonotype was found many times. The rearrangement joins TRBV10-3 to TRBJ2-7, with D uncertain. V lost 0 bases to trimming and J lost 2 bases, with 2 bases between them. This CDR3 is built from 12 residues. CDR1 is ENHRY and CDR2 is SYGVKD in the germline V gene. CDR3 residues: CAISESAYEQYF. DNA of the CDR3: TGTGCCATCAGTGAGTCCGCCTACGAGCAGTACTTC.